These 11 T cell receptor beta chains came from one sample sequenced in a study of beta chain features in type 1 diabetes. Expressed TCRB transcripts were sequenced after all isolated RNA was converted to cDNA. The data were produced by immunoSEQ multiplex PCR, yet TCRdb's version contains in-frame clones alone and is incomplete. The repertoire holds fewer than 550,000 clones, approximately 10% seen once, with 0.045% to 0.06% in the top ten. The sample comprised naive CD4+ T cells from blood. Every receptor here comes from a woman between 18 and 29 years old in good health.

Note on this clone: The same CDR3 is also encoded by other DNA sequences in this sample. The CDR3 sequence is CSAYGGVGGSSYNEQFF. CDR3 in DNA: TGCAGCGCGTATGGGGGTGTTGGTGGAAGCTCCTACAATGAGCAGTTCTTC. The chain combines TRBV29-1 with TRBJ2-1, with D perhaps matching TRBD1 or TRBD2 (5 bases each). From germline, CDR1 is SQVTM and CDR2 ANQGSEA. Trimming stripped 7 bases from V and 0 bases from J, with 22 bases between. The CDR3 is 17 residues long.

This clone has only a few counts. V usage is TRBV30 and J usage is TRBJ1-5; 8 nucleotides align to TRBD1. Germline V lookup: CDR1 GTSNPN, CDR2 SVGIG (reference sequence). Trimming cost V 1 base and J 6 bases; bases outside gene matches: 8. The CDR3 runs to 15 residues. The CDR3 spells CAWSAGQGSSQPQHF. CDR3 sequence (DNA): TGTGCCTGGAGTGCAGGACAGGGTTCCAGTCAGCCCCAGCATTTT. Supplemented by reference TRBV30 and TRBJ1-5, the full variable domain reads SQTIHQWPATLVQPVGSPLSLECTVEGTSNPNLYWYRQAAGRGLQLLFYSVGIGQISSEVPQNLSASRPQDRQFILSSKKLLLSDSGFYLCAWSAGQGSSQPQHFGDGTRLSIL.

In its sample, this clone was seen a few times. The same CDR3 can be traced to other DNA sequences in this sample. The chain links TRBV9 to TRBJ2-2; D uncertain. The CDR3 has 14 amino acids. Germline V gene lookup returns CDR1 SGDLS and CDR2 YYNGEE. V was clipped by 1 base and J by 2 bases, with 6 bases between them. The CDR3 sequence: CASSVRPNTGELFF. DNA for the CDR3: TGTGCCAGCAGCGTACGGCCTAACACCGGGGAGCTGTTTTTT.

CDR3 bases: TGTGCCAGCAGCCAAGATCTAATTCGGGGACTAGCGGGACGTGAGCAGTTCTTC. Translated, it gives CASSQDLIRGLAGREQFF. V and J are TRBV4-2 and TRBJ2-1, with 13 bases aligning to TRBD2. The CDR3 has 18 residues. The V gene end was trimmed by 0 bases and the J gene end by 9 bases; junction bases not matched to a gene: 11. Per germline, CDR1 LGHNA and CDR2 YNFKEQ.

Written as DNA, the CDR3 is TGTGCCAGCAGCCAAGATGTGCAGGGGGAAAAACTGTTTTTT. Protein sequence: CASSQDVQGEKLFF. V gene TRBV4-2 combines with J gene TRBJ1-4, with D maybe TRBD1 (6 bases). The CDR3 is 14 amino acids. Per germline, CDR1 LGHNA and CDR2 YNFKEQ. Trimming left V 0 bases short and J 8 bases short, with 10 bases between.

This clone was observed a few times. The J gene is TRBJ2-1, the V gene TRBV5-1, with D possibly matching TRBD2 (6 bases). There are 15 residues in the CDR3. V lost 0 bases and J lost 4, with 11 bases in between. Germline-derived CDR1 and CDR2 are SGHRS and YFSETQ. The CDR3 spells CASSLGQAGYNEQFF. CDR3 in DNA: TGCGCCAGCAGCTTGGGCCAGGCGGGGTACAATGAGCAGTTCTTC.

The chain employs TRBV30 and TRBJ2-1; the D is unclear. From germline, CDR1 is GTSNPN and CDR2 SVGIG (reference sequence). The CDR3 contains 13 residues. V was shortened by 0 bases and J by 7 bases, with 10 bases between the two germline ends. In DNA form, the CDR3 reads TGTGCCTGGAGTGTACGTCCCGGGAATGAGCAGTTCTTC. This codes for CAWSVRPGNEQFF. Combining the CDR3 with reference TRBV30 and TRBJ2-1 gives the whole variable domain SQTIHQWPATLVQPVGSPLSLECTVEGTSNPNLYWYRQAAGRGLQLLFYSVGIGQISSEVPQNLSASRPQDRQFILSSKKLLLSDSGFYLCAWSVRPGNEQFFGPGTRLTVL.

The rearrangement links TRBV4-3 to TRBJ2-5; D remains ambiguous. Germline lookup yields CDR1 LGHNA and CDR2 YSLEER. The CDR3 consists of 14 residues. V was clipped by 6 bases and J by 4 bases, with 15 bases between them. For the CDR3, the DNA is TGCGCCAGCAGTTCATCCTCCGCCGGAGAGACCCAGTACTTC. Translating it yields CASSSSSAGETQYF.

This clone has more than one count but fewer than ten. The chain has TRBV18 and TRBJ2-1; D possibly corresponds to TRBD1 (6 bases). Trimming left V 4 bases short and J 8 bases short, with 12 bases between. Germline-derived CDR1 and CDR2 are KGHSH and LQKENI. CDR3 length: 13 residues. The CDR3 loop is CASSLTRGDEQFF. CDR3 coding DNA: TGTGCCAGCTCACTCACCAGGGGTGATGAGCAGTTCTTC.

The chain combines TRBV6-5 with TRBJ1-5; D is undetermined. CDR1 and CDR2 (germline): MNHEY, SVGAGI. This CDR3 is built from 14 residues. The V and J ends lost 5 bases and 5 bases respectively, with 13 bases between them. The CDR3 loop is CASSPGEVYQPQHF. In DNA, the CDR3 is TGTGCCAGCAGTCCCGGGGAGGTTTATCAGCCCCAGCATTTT.

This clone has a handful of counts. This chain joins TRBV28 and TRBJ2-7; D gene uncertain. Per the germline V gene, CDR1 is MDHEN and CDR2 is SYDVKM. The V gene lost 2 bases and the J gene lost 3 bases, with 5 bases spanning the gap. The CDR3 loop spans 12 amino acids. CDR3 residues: CASSLRYYEQYF. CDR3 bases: TGTGCCAGCAGTTTAAGGTACTACGAGCAGTACTTC.